This T cell receptor (beta chain) comes out of a study of T cell responses to AZD1222 COVID-19 vaccine. Measured with immunoSEQ multiplex PCR; TCRdb has only the in-frame clones, and not every one. This table has 150,000 or so clones, 91% appearing once. Study observations and caveats: Spike-specific TCR breadth and depth both grew after two AZD1222 doses. There were mostly white British donors and more females than males, and clonal diversity was possibly underestimated.

Pooling covered second doses at about 4 or about 12 weeks. Concerning this clone itself: Its antigen is currently unknown.

V lost 3 bases and J 2 bases, leaving 8 bases between the germline ends. Germline CDR1 KGHSH, CDR2 LQKENI. This CDR3 is 13 amino acids long. The J gene is TRBJ2-7, the V gene TRBV18; D is perhaps TRBD1 or TRBD2 (5 bases each). Sequencing used peripheral blood, obtained 28 days after the second AZD1222 dose. The sequence derives from an adult who received the AZD1222 COVID-19 vaccine. CDR3 DNA: TGTGCCAGCTCACCGGGGGACGCCTACGAGCAGTACTTC. Translation: CASSPGDAYEQYF.